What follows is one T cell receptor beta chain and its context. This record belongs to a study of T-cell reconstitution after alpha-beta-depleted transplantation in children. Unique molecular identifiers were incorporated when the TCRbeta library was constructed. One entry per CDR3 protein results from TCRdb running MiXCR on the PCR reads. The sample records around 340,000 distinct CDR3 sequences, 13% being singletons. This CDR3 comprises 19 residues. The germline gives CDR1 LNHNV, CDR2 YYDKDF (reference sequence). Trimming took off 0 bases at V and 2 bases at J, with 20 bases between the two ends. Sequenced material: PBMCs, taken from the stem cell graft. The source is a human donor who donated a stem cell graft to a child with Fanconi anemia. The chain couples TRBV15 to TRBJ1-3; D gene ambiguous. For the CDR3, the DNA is TGTGCCACCAGCAGAGACCCGAACTTGGATCGTTTTCCTGGAAACACCATATATTTT. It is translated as CATSRDPNLDRFPGNTIYF.